This paragraph reports one T cell receptor (beta chain). The antigen is undetermined. The germline V gene encodes CDR1 WSHSY and CDR2 SAAADI. The CDR3 is 13 residues long. The ends were cut back, 8 bases at V and 0 bases at J, with 10 bases in the middle. The sample is drawn from a study of T-cell memory formation after mild COVID-19. The overall study: TCR clustering was largely donor specific. Whole-study findings and limits: A second wave expanding day 15 to 37 was CD4+-biased; contracting clones were balanced. Contracting CD4+ clones lay largely in CM and EM, with CD8+ ones residing in EMRA.

It was 5'RACE with constant-segment primers that produced the TCR alpha and TCR beta cDNA libraries, which carried sample barcodes and UMIs. Via MiXCR, TCRdb re-called the 5' RACE reads, giving one row per CDR3 protein. In the table there are around 35,000 distinct CDR3 sequences, 7% to 8% of which are singletons. Sequenced sample: PBMCs or a T cell subset sorted from them (not recorded which). This receptor was obtained from a man aged 18 to 30 who had mild COVID-19 (a few samples of this study predate the infection). Cell type and time point are not known. The chain joins TRBV10-2 to TRBJ1-2; no reliable D call. CDR3 region: CASGVGTNYGYTF. The CDR3, as DNA: TGCGCCAGCGGAGTGGGGACTAACTATGGCTACACCTTC.